This T cell receptor beta chain was found in a study of CD8+ T cells in alopecia areata. As to this clone: Its cognate antigen is unknown.

Study findings and constraints: Among the top 100, expanded CD8+ clones, as well as scalp clonality, were significantly decreased by tofacitinib. Having just one nonresponder leaves the connection between baseline CD8+ expansion and response unresolved. Mice showed TCR sharing more clearly than patients did, possibly owing to HLA. The study found that many expanded lesional clones persisted in scalp and blood during tofacitinib.

cDNA serving as the sequencing template came from extracted, reverse transcribed RNA. Generated by immunoSEQ multiplex PCR, the TCRdb table keeps only in-frame clones and is missing some. Among 150,000 to 200,000 clones listed, approximately 65% were seen once. Documented treatment: oral pan-JAK inhibitor, 5-10 mg twice daily. Per germline, CDR1 ENHRY and CDR2 SYGVKD. CDR3 length: 12 amino acids. V was clipped by 4 bases and J by 4 bases, with 7 bases between them. The TCR sequence derives from a human donor with alopecia areata. The chain combines TRBV10-3 with TRBJ2-5; no clear D gene. The specimen was CD4+ T cells sorted from blood, collected at week 4, from a patient treated with tofacitinib. DNA for the CDR3: TGTGCCATCAGTGTGGACCGAGAGACCCAGTACTTC. Protein product: CAISVDRETQYF.